A selection of T cell receptor beta chains follows, all from one sample in a study of cytomegalovirus exposure and HLA in healthy donors. Produced via immunoSEQ multiplex PCR; TCRdb's table is partial and in-frame only. This sample's table reports some 43,000 clones. Sequenced sample: PBMCs. These receptors all come from a woman in her 30s in good health and CMV-seronegative. Both conserved end residues are part of each CDR3. Fields, in order: D gene, V gene, J gene, CDR3 DNA, CDR3 protein. A D gene is named only where the DNA matches it firmly.

>-|TRBV27|TRBJ1-5
TGTGCCAGCAGCGTCATCGGGCAGGGACTTAGCAATCAGCCCCAGCATTTT
CASSVIGQGLSNQPQHF
>-|TRBV9|TRBJ2-1
TGTGCCAGCAGCCCTCCGGGTTGGAGGGGAGTCAATGAGCAGTTCTTC
CASSPPGWRGVNEQFF
>TRBD1|TRBV30|TRBJ1-4
TGTGCCGGGAGCGGCGGCGGGACAGGGCATGAAAAACTGTTTTTT
CAGSGGGTGHEKLFF
>-|TRBV9|TRBJ2-1
TGTGCCAGCAGCCCCTCTCAGGCCTACAATGAGCAGTTCTTC
CASSPSQAYNEQFF
>TRBD2|TRBV15|TRBJ2-7
TGTGCCACCAGCAGAGCTGGGAGGGGCTCCTACGAGCAGTACTTC
CATSRAGRGSYEQYF
>-|TRBV10-1|TRBJ1-1
TGCGCCAGCAGATTGGGGGCTCCTGAAGCTTTCTTT
CASRLGAPEAFF
>TRBD2|TRBV14|TRBJ2-4
TGTGCCAGCAGCCAAGATAGGCTAGCGGATAAAAACATTCAGTACTTC
CASSQDRLADKNIQYF
>TRBD1|TRBV4-1|TRBJ1-4
TGCGCCAGCAGCCCTCCCCGGACAGGCAGCGAAAAACTGTTTTTT
CASSPPRTGSEKLFF
>TRBD2|TRBV7-4|TRBJ2-3
TGTGCCAGCAGCTTTAGACTAGCGGGAGTCCTTAGCACAGATACGCAGTATTTT
CASSFRLAGVLSTDTQYF
>TRBD1|TRBV5-1|TRBJ1-2
TGCGCCAGCAGCTTTACAGGGGGTAACTATGGCTACACCTTC
CASSFTGGNYGYTF
>-|TRBV5-4|TRBJ2-2
TGTGCCAGCAGTTTGGGAGGAACTTCGAACACCGGGGAGCTGTTTTTT
CASSLGGTSNTGELFF
>TRBD2|TRBV6-1|TRBJ2-1
TGTGCCAGCAGTGAACCGACTAGCGGGAACTACAATGAGCAGTTCTTC
CASSEPTSGNYNEQFF
>-|TRBV7-2|TRBJ2-3
TGTGCCAGCAGCTCGGGCGGGGTGGGCACAGATACGCAGTATTTT
CASSSGGVGTDTQYF
>-|TRBV30|TRBJ2-1
TGTGCCTGGAGTGGAGGTATTGAGCAGTTCTTC
CAWSGGIEQFF
>TRBD1|TRBV6-6|TRBJ2-7
TGTGCCAGCAGTTACGATCGGCAGGGGGTCTACGAGCAGTACTTC
CASSYDRQGVYEQYF
>TRBD1|TRBV30|TRBJ1-2
TGTGCCTGGAGTGTGGTTGACAGGGGGGTTGGGGGCTACACCTTC
CAWSVVDRGVGGYTF
>TRBD2|TRBV4-1|TRBJ2-3
TGCGCCAGCAGCCAAGCCCGGCTGGCTAGCGGGAGGGCAAATAGCACAGATACGCAGTATTTT
CASSQARLASGRANSTDTQYF
>-|TRBV6-5|TRBJ2-7
TGTGCCAGCAGTTATGGGACACGCACCTACGAGCAGTACTTC
CASSYGTRTYEQYF
>TRBD1|TRBV28|TRBJ2-3
TGTGCCAGCAGTTCCCGGGACAGGGGTACAGATACGCAGTATTTT
CASSSRDRGTDTQYF
>TRBD2|TRBV5-6|TRBJ2-3
TGTGCCAGCAGCCCCACTAGCGGGGTGCAGTATTTT
CASSPTSGVQYF
>-|TRBV4-1|TRBJ1-3
TGCGCCAGCAGCTCTTGGAGAGACAGCGGAAACACCATATATTTT
CASSSWRDSGNTIYF
>-|TRBV11-3|TRBJ2-1
TGTGCCAGCAGCTTAGGGATCGGCAGGGATAACAATGAGCAGTTCTTC
CASSLGIGRDNNEQFF
>TRBD1|TRBV29-1|TRBJ2-7
TGCAGCGTTCCCGGGACAGGGGGAGCCTACGAGCAGTACTTC
CSVPGTGGAYEQYF
>-|TRBV30|TRBJ2-7
TGTGCCTGGAGTGGCAGAGGCTACGAGCAGTACTTC
CAWSGRGYEQYF
>TRBD1|TRBV6-1|TRBJ1-3
TGTGCCAGCAGTGAACAGGGGGCCAGTAAGGGCTCTGGAAACACCATATATTTT
CASSEQGASKGSGNTIYF
>TRBD2|TRBV6-6|TRBJ2-7
TGTGCCAGCAGTTACCCCCGTAGCGGGCGTTCCTACGAGCAGTACTTC
CASSYPRSGRSYEQYF
>TRBD1|TRBV5-1|TRBJ1-4
TGCGCCAGCAGCATTAATACAGGGGAGGTGGATGAAAAACTGTTTTTT
CASSINTGEVDEKLFF
>TRBD1|TRBV19|TRBJ1-1
TGTGCCAGTAGACCCTGGACAGGGGGCTCCCGAGGGACTGAAGCTTTCTTT
CASRPWTGGSRGTEAFF
>-|TRBV4-1|TRBJ2-5
TGCGCCAGCAGCCCGAGGACAGTCCTCCAAGAGACCCAGTACTTC
CASSPRTVLQETQYF
>-|TRBV28|TRBJ1-1
TGTGCCAGCAGTCCATCACCGATGACAGCTAACACTGAAGCTTTCTTT
CASSPSPMTANTEAFF
>TRBD1|TRBV5-1|TRBJ2-7
TGCGCCAGCAGCGGGCCCGGGACAGCTAGCTCCTACGAGCAGTACTTC
CASSGPGTASSYEQYF
>-|TRBV5-1|TRBJ2-1
TGCGCCAGCAGCCAAAAGCATGAGCAGTTCTTC
CASSQKHEQFF
>-|TRBV18|TRBJ1-1
TGTGCCAGCTCACCGGCCCGGGTCTCGACTGTTGCATCTGAAGCTTTCTTT
CASSPARVSTVASEAFF
>-|TRBV19|TRBJ1-5
TGTGCCAGTAGTCCCCGCCGGCAGCCCCAGCATTTT
CASSPRRQPQHF
>-|TRBV9|TRBJ2-4
TGTGCCAGCAGCCCTCAACTAGCCAAAAACATTCAGTACTTC
CASSPQLAKNIQYF
>-|TRBV19|TRBJ2-2
TGTGCCAGTAGCCGCACCGGGGAGCTGTTTTTT
CASSRTGELFF
>-|TRBV7-9|TRBJ1-3
TGTGCCAGCAGGAGGCGAGGAGGTGGAAACACCATATATTTT
CASRRRGGGNTIYF
>-|TRBV5-1|TRBJ1-2
TGCGCCAGCAGCTTGGCCGCAGGCAGGGATAACTATGGCTACACCTTC
CASSLAAGRDNYGYTF
>-|TRBV5-1|TRBJ2-7
TGCGCCAGCAGCTATCCGACTCCGTCCTACGAGCAGTACTTC
CASSYPTPSYEQYF
>TRBD2|TRBV5-1|TRBJ2-7
TGCGCCAGCAGCTTGGCTGACGGCGGGAGCTCCTACGAGCAGTACTTC
CASSLADGGSSYEQYF
>TRBD2|TRBV5-1|TRBJ2-7
TGCGCCAGCAGCCCGACTAGCGGGACCTACGAGCAGTACTTC
CASSPTSGTYEQYF
>-|TRBV4-2|TRBJ1-4
TGTGCCAGCAGCCAAGACCCATTTGAAAAACTGTTTTTT
CASSQDPFEKLFF